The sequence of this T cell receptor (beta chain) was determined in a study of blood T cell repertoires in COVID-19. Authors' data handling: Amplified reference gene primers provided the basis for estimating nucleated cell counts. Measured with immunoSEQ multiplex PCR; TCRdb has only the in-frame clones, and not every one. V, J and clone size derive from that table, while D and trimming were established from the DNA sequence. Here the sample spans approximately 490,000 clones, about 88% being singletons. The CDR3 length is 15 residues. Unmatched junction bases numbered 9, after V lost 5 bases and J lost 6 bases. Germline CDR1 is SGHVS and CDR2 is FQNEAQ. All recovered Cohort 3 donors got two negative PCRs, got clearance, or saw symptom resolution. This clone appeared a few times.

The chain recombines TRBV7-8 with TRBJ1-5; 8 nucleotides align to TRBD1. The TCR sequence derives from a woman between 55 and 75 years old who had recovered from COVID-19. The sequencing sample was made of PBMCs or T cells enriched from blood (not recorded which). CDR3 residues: CASSARDRFGQPQHF. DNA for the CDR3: TGTGCCAGCAGCGCCCGGGACAGGTTTGGTCAGCCCCAGCATTTT. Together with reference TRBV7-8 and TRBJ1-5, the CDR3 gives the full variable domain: GAGVSQSPRYKVAKRGQDVALRCDPISGHVSLFWYQQALGQGPEFLTYFQNEAQLDKSGLPSDRFFAERPEGSVSTLKIQRTQQEDSAVYLCASSARDRFGQPQHFGDGTRLSIL.